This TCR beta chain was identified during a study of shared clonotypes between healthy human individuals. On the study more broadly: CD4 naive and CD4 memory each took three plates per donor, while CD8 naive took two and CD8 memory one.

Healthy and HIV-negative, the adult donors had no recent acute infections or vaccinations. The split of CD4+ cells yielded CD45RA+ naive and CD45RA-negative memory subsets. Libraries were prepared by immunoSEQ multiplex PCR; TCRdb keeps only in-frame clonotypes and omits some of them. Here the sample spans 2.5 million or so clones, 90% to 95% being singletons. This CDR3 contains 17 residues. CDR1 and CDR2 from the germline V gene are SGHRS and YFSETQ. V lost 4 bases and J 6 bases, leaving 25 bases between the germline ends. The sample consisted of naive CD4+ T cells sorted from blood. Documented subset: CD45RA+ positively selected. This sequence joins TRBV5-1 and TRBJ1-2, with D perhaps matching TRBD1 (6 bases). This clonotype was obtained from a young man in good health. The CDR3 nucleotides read TGCGCCAGCAGCCCCACCCTTCCGACAGGCGGAGGCGATGGCTACACCTTC. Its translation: CASSPTLPTGGGDGYTF.